These 22 T cell receptor beta chains share one sample of origin, sequenced in a study of blood T cell repertoires in COVID-19. Profiled with immunoSEQ multiplex PCR; TCRdb holds only in-frame clones, not every one. Of around 320,000 clones detected, 85% to 95% appear once; the ten largest clones hold almost 4%. Sample: PBMCs or T cells enriched from blood (not recorded which). These receptors all come from a woman in her 30s who had been exposed to COVID-19.

This sequence joins TRBV5-1 and TRBJ2-7; 7 nucleotides line up with TRBD1. V gave up 1 base and J gave up 3 bases; unmatched junction bases: 1. Germline V gene lookup returns CDR1 SGHRS and CDR2 YFSETQ. The CDR3 is made up of 13 amino acids. In DNA, the CDR3 is TGCGCCAGCAGCTTGAACAGGGGCTACGAGCAGTACTTC. It translates to CASSLNRGYEQYF.

CDR3 amino acids: CASSPGTSGGIYNEQFF. The CDR3 DNA sequence: TGTGCCAGCAGCCCCGGGACTAGCGGGGGGATATACAATGAGCAGTTCTTC. The rearrangement links TRBV7-9 to TRBJ2-1, with TRBD2 matching over 15 bases. The junction had 6 bases not matched to a gene; V was cut back by 5 bases and J by 4 bases. The CDR3 spans 17 residues. CDR1 is SEHNR, CDR2 FQNEAQ, per germline (reference sequence). Drawing the rest from reference TRBV7-9 and TRBJ2-1, the complete variable domain is DTGVSQNPRHKITKRGQNVTFRCDPISEHNRLYWYRQTLGQGPEFLTYFQNEAQLEKSRLLSDRFSAERPKGSFSTLEIQRTEQGDSAMYLCASSPGTSGGIYNEQFFGPGTRLTVL.

Only one count was recorded for this clone. The CDR3 DNA sequence: TGTGCCAGCCAGGACACCCGAACACCCGGGGAGCTGTTTTTT. It encodes CASQDTRTPGELFF. The genes are TRBV2 and TRBJ2-2, with D possibly matching TRBD1 (5 bases). The CDR3 extends over 14 amino acids. V lost 8 bases, J lost 6 bases, and 16 bases lay in between. Looked up from germline, CDR1 is SNHLY and CDR2 is FYNNEI.

The V call is TRBV12-5, the J call TRBJ1-6; D remains ambiguous. This CDR3 is built from 14 residues. In germline, CDR1 is LGHNT, CDR2 FRNRAP. Trimming removed 1 base from V and 5 bases from J, with 6 bases in between. CDR3 in amino acids: CASGLGADNSPLHF. In nucleotides, the CDR3 is TGTGCTAGTGGTTTGGGGGCAGATAATTCACCCCTCCACTTT.

The chain carries TRBV18 and TRBJ2-1; 7 bases are a match to TRBD1. CDR3 length equals 15 residues. The V segment lost 3 bases and the J segment 5 bases; nucleotides outside the gene matches: 7. Germline V gene data show CDR1 as KGHSH and CDR2 as LQKENI. The CDR3 DNA sequence: TGTGCCAGCTCACCTGAATCCGGGACAGACAATGAGCAGTTCTTC. This gives the protein CASSPESGTDNEQFF.

The rearrangement joins TRBV19 to TRBJ1-2; D remains ambiguous. This CDR3 spans 10 amino acids. Deletions cut 11 bases from V and 7 bases from J, with 11 bases between. Germline-derived CDR1 and CDR2 are LNHDA and SQIVND (reference sequence). The CDR3 DNA sequence: TGTGCCGGGGAGGGAACTGGCTACACCTTC. This translates into CAGEGTGYTF. Variable domain in full (rest from reference TRBV19 and TRBJ1-2): DGGITQSPKYLFRKEGQNVTLSCEQNLNHDAMYWYRQDPGQGLRLIYYSQIVNDFQKGDIAEGYSVSREKKESFPLTVTSAQKNPTAFYLCAGEGTGYTFGSGTRLTVV.

The count of this clone is one. J is TRBJ2-3 and V is TRBV14; D is possibly TRBD2 (6 bases). Germline assignment: CDR1 SGHDN and CDR2 FVKESK. The V end was cut by 5 bases, the J end by 5 bases, with 17 bases between. This CDR3 contains 15 residues. CDR3 protein: CASSSYPVGGDTQYF. In DNA form, the CDR3 reads TGTGCCAGCAGCTCCTACCCAGTGGGAGGAGATACGCAGTATTTT.

The chain joins TRBV5-1 to TRBJ2-1; D possibly corresponds to TRBD1 (6 bases). With 4 bases removed from V and 2 bases from J, the gap between germline ends came to 13 bases. CDR1 and CDR2 from the germline V gene are SGHRS and YFSETQ. The CDR3 is 15 residues long. CDR3 loop: CASSPPAGAYNEQFF. The CDR3 bases are TGCGCCAGCAGCCCCCCAGCAGGGGCCTACAATGAGCAGTTCTTC.

The V gene is TRBV6-6, the J gene TRBJ1-1; the D gene is possibly TRBD1 (5 bases). The CDR3 contains 13 residues. Germline CDR1 MNHNY, CDR2 SVGAGI (reference sequence). The V end lost 6 bases, the J end lost 1 base, and 9 bases lay between the germline ends. CDR3 protein: CASSVTGNTEAFF. The CDR3 DNA follows: TGTGCCAGCAGCGTTACAGGGAACACTGAAGCTTTCTTT.

The chain joins TRBV27 to TRBJ2-2, with D tentatively TRBD1 (6 bases). Germline assignment: CDR1 MNHEY and CDR2 SMNVEV (reference sequence). CDR3 length equals 15 residues. Trimming pared 0 bases from V and 5 bases from J, leaving 10 bases between. CDR3 DNA: TGTGCCAGCAGTTTATCGCCCACAGGGACCGGGGAGCTGTTTTTT. Protein product: CASSLSPTGTGELFF.

V usage is TRBV6-5 and J usage is TRBJ1-6; 9 bases fit TRBD1. After removal of 7 bases from V and 7 bases from J, the junction contained 5 bases not matched to a gene. CDR1 and CDR2 (germline): MNHEY, SVGAGI. This CDR3 has 14 residues. In DNA, the CDR3 is TGTGCCAGCACCCTACAGGGGGCGAATTCACCCCTCCACTTT. Its protein is CASTLQGANSPLHF.

The V call is TRBV18, the J call TRBJ1-4; a weak D match, TRBD1 (5 bases). The CDR3 sequence is 14 residues long. Germline V lookup: CDR1 KGHSH, CDR2 LQKENI. Deletions cut 5 bases from V and 16 bases from J, with 23 bases between. CDR3 loop: CASSSGTTSDLSFF. The CDR3 coding sequence is TGTGCCAGCTCATCCGGGACTACTAGTGACCTCTCGTTTTTT. Filled out from reference TRBV18 and TRBJ1-4, the complete variable domain reads NAGVMQNPRHLVRRRGQEARLRCSPMKGHSHVYWYRQLPEEGLKFMVYLQKENIIDESGMPKERFSAEFPKEGPSILRIQQVVRGDSAAYFCASSSGTTSDLSFFGSGTQLSVL.

This clone was picked up one time. This chain links TRBV7-8 with TRBJ2-3; possibly TRBD2 for D (5 bases). In germline, CDR1 is SGHVS, CDR2 FQNEAQ. V shed 1 base and J shed 1 base, with 9 bases lying between them. The CDR3 covers 15 residues. The CDR3 region has the DNA TGTGCCAGCAGCTTAGGAGAGGGAGGCACAGATACGCAGTATTTT. Protein product: CASSLGEGGTDTQYF. Combining the CDR3 with reference TRBV7-8 and TRBJ2-3 gives the whole variable domain GAGVSQSPRYKVAKRGQDVALRCDPISGHVSLFWYQQALGQGPEFLTYFQNEAQLDKSGLPSDRFFAERPEGSVSTLKIQRTQQEDSAVYLCASSLGEGGTDTQYFGPGTRLTVL.

CDR3: CASSLSRGQFSPLHF. The CDR3 nucleotides read TGCGCCAGCAGCTTGTCTAGGGGACAGTTTTCACCCCTCCACTTT. This chain uses TRBV5-1 with TRBJ1-6; 7 bases match TRBD1. CDR1 is SGHRS and CDR2 is YFSETQ in the germline V gene. The V segment lost 1 base and the J segment 9 bases; nucleotides outside the gene matches: 7. CDR3 length: 15 residues. Full variable domain (rest looked up from reference TRBV5-1 and TRBJ1-6): KAGVTQTPRYLIKTRGQQVTLSCSPISGHRSVSWYQQTPGQGLQFLFEYFSETQRNKGNFPGRFSGRQFSNSRSEMNVSTLELGDSALYLCASSLSRGQFSPLHFGNGTRLTVT.

The V and J genes are TRBV6-5 and TRBJ2-5; D is perhaps TRBD2 (5 bases). The CDR3 has 13 residues. The ends were cut back, 8 bases at V and 2 bases at J, with 12 bases in the middle. CDR1 and CDR2 from the germline V gene are MNHEY and SVGAGI. CDR3 coding DNA: TGTGCCAGCTTACGGACTCTTCAAGAGACCCAGTACTTC. Translated, it gives CASLRTLQETQYF.

V is TRBV19 and J is TRBJ2-7, with 10 nucleotides matching TRBD2. CDR3 length: 19 amino acids. CDR1 and CDR2 (germline): LNHDA, SQIVND (reference sequence). The junction had 14 bases not matched to a gene; V was cut back by 3 bases and J by 0 bases. In nucleotides, the CDR3 is TGTGCCAGTAGTATGTTTCCCGGGATTAGCGGGGGGCCCTCCTACGAGCAGTACTTC. Translating gives CASSMFPGISGGPSYEQYF.

This rearrangement joins TRBV12-3 or TRBV12-4 to TRBJ1-2; D ambiguous. V was pared by 5 bases and J by 2 bases, with 6 bases between. CDR3 length equals 12 residues. CDR3 sequence: CASSLENYGYTF. DNA for the CDR3: TGTGCCAGCAGTCTCGAGAACTATGGCTACACCTTC.

The J gene is TRBJ2-7, the V gene TRBV5-1; tentatively, D is TRBD2 (5 bases). The germline V gene encodes CDR1 SGHRS and CDR2 YFSETQ. V gave up 0 bases and J gave up 3 bases, with 7 bases separating them. The CDR3 spans 13 residues. CDR3: CASSLAGIYEQYF. The CDR3 DNA follows: TGCGCCAGCAGCTTGGCGGGGATCTACGAGCAGTACTTC.

The J gene is TRBJ2-1, the V gene TRBV9; 9 nucleotides agree with TRBD2. V shed 2 bases, J shed 2 bases, and the junction held 2 bases outside the gene matches. The CDR3 spans 15 residues. The germline gives CDR1 SGDLS, CDR2 YYNGEE. The CDR3 here is CASSVERGAYNEQFF. The CDR3 DNA reads as TGTGCCAGCAGCGTGGAGCGGGGGGCCTACAATGAGCAGTTCTTC.

The chain combines TRBV7-9 with TRBJ1-2, with TRBD1 matching over 7 bases. Trimming removed 1 base from V and 6 bases from J; junction bases left unmatched: 8. Germline V gene sequence: CDR1 SEHNR, CDR2 FQNEAQ (reference sequence). The CDR3 runs to 15 residues. The CDR3 here is CASSLEYRGIHGYTF. The CDR3 DNA follows: TGTGCCAGCAGCTTAGAATACAGGGGCATCCATGGCTACACCTTC.

CDR3 region: CASNNQGAGSPLHF. In DNA form, the CDR3 reads TGTGCCAGTAACAACCAGGGGGCAGGATCACCCCTCCACTTT. The chain links TRBV19 to TRBJ1-6, with 8 bases fitting TRBD1. Germline assignment: CDR1 LNHDA and CDR2 SQIVND (reference sequence). V was clipped by 7 bases and J by 10 bases; unmatched bases: 9. The CDR3 has 14 residues. The variable domain in full, completed from reference TRBV19 and TRBJ1-6, reads DGGITQSPKYLFRKEGQNVTLSCEQNLNHDAMYWYRQDPGQGLRLIYYSQIVNDFQKGDIAEGYSVSREKKESFPLTVTSAQKNPTAFYLCASNNQGAGSPLHFGNGTRLTVT.

The rearrangement joins TRBV6-5 to TRBJ2-7, with TRBD2 matching over 9 bases. The CDR3 has 15 residues. In germline, CDR1 is MNHEY, CDR2 SVGAGI. Trimming cost V 2 bases and J 2 bases; bases outside gene matches: 4. The CDR3 is CASSYRGGGAYEQYF. Here the CDR3 DNA reads TGTGCCAGCAGTTACAGAGGCGGGGGGGCCTACGAGCAGTACTTC.